Sequencing of this T cell receptor beta chain was carried out in a study of blood T cell repertoires in COVID-19. Background on the study: PBMCs, B-cell-depleted T cells, or T cells provided the cDNA or gDNA that made up the material.

Clones were sequenced by immunoSEQ multiplex PCR, and TCRdb holds only the in-frame ones, with some missing. The data show 150,000 to 200,000 clones, about nine tenths seen once. Sequenced: peripheral blood. The source is a man between 18 and 29 years old who had recovered from COVID-19.

The CDR3 sequence: CATSLGEGRSYNEQFF. CDR3 in DNA: TGTGCCACCAGCCTGGGGGAGGGTCGCTCCTACAATGAGCAGTTCTTC. The chain recombines TRBV24-1 with TRBJ2-1; TRBD2 matches 7 bases. Germline assignment: CDR1 KGHDR and CDR2 SFDVKD. V shed 7 bases, J shed 0 bases, and the junction held 8 bases outside the gene matches. CDR3 length equals 16 residues.